The T cell receptor (beta chain) described here comes from a study of shared clonotypes between healthy human individuals. Study overall: Samples came from a couple of female and three male donors aged 18 to 49.

CDR3 size: 13 residues. V lost 0 bases to trimming and J lost 2 bases, with 6 bases between them. In germline, CDR1 is SGHNT, CDR2 YYREEE (reference sequence). The table came from immunoSEQ multiplex PCR; TCRdb's copy has only in-frame clones and leaves some out. The table includes around 690,000 clones, 90% detected once. The receptor comes from a man aged 18-30 years in good health. Some clones in this sample may be carry-over from other donors' samples. The chain uses TRBV5-4 and TRBJ2-7; D call uncertain. Specimen: memory CD8+ T cells from PBMCs. The subset denotes: CD45RO+ cells pooled with CCR7-negative TemRA cells. CDR3 sequence reads: CASSLGGPYEQYF. CDR3 bases: TGTGCCAGCAGCTTGGGCGGCCCCTACGAGCAGTACTTC.